Given below is one T cell receptor beta chain in context. Its antigen is not identified. Profiled with immunoSEQ multiplex PCR; TCRdb holds only in-frame clones, not every one. The sample includes 2 million to 2.5 million clones, more than 90% of them seen just once. The data derive from a study of shared clonotypes between healthy human individuals. Regarding the study as a whole: Sampling was confined to blood; repertoires within tissues likely differ.

CDR1 is SGDLS and CDR2 is YYNGEE in the germline V gene. V was pared by 5 bases and J by 1 base, with 15 bases between. The CDR3 has 16 residues. What was sequenced was naive CD4+ T cells sorted from blood. The subset was: CD45RA+ positively selected. This receptor was identified in a man between 18 and 35 years old in good health. The J gene is TRBJ2-2, the V gene TRBV9; D perhaps matches TRBD2 (5 bases). The CDR3 DNA follows: TGTGCCAGCAGTGTATATCTAGCAATGAACACCGGGGAGCTGTTTTTT. Protein: CASSVYLAMNTGELFF.